The rows below give T cell receptor beta chains drawn from one sample of a study of control samples from healthy donors and cancer patients. The repertoire was sequenced with immunoSEQ multiplex PCR; TCRdb's copy has only in-frame clones and lacks some. The table includes about 150,000 clones, 94% detected once. The sequencing sample was made of blood. The receptors were sampled from a middle-aged woman in good health. CDR3s include the opening cysteine and the closing phenylalanine or tryptophan. The D gene is left open where the match is weak. Only some rows state a clone size, as once, few, many or a class for expanded clones.

TRBJ2-7 | NA | TRBV15 | NA | CATSRDAGAEYEQYF | TGTGCCACCAGCAGAGATGCGGGCGCAGAATACGAGCAGTACTTC
TRBJ2-7 | NA | TRBV19 | NA | CASSIRDPPREQYF | TGTGCCAGTAGTATCCGGGACCCTCCGCGCGAGCAGTACTTC
TRBJ2-1 | NA | TRBV6-4 | TRBD1 | CASSRDRGDEQFF | TGTGCCAGCAGCCGGGACAGGGGCGATGAGCAGTTCTTC
TRBJ2-5 | NA | TRBV4-2 | TRBD1 | CASSQGTGGGEETQYF | TGTGCCAGCAGCCAAGGGACAGGGGGCGGGGAAGAGACCCAGTACTTC
TRBJ2-5 | NA | TRBV7-2 | NA | CASRASHF | TGTGCCAGCAGGGCCTCTCACTTC
TRBJ2-1 | few | TRBV7-9 | TRBD1 | CASSLGQGRYNEQFF | TGTGCCAGCAGCCTCGGACAGGGGCGGTACAATGAGCAGTTCTTC
TRBJ1-1 | NA | TRBV6-5 | NA | CASHSQGGREAFF | TGTGCCAGCCACTCACAAGGGGGACGGGAAGCTTTCTTT
TRBJ2-5 | once | TRBV6-1 | NA | CASSEDRARAGETQYF | TGTGCCAGCAGTGAAGACAGGGCGAGAGCCGGAGAGACCCAGTACTTC
TRBJ1-5 | NA | TRBV15 | NA | CATSRIRGVRGNQPQHF | TGTGCCACCAGCAGAATTAGGGGGGTTAGAGGCAATCAGCCCCAGCATTTT
TRBJ1-1 | NA | TRBV4-1 | TRBD1 | CASSQALGTGSFAYTEAFF | TGCGCCAGCAGCCAAGCGCTGGGGACAGGTTCTTTTGCGTACACTGAAGCTTTCTTT
TRBJ2-3 | NA | TRBV4-3 | TRBD2 | CASSQDINSGGTDTQYF | TGCGCCAGCAGCCAAGATATCAATAGCGGGGGCACAGATACGCAGTATTTT
TRBJ1-5 | NA | TRBV7-2 | NA | CASSPNLGNQPQHF | TGTGCCAGCAGCCCCAATCTTGGGAATCAGCCCCAGCATTTT
TRBJ2-5 | NA | TRBV3-1/TRBV3-2 | NA | CASSYNQVYQETQYF | TGTGCCAGCAGCTACAACCAGGTGTACCAAGAGACCCAGTACTTC
TRBJ1-6 | NA | TRBV18 | TRBD1 | CASSPLPGGKDSPLHF | TGTGCCAGCTCACCACTCCCAGGGGGTAAGGATTCACCCCTCCACTTT
TRBJ2-2 | NA | TRBV9 | NA | CASSVEDWTVNTGELFF | TGTGCCAGCAGCGTAGAGGACTGGACAGTGAACACCGGGGAGCTGTTTTTT
TRBJ1-6 | NA | TRBV7-2 | NA | CASSPSNSPLHF | TGTGCCAGCAGCCCAAGTAATTCACCCCTCCACTTT
TRBJ1-1 | NA | TRBV7-9 | NA | CASSLEIANTEAFF | TGTGCCAGCAGCTTAGAAATCGCGAACACTGAAGCTTTCTTT
TRBJ1-3 | NA | TRBV5-6 | NA | CASSLDGYSGNTIYF | TGTGCCAGCAGCTTGGACGGATACTCTGGAAACACCATATATTTT
TRBJ1-4 | NA | TRBV7-3 | TRBD1 | CASSLTGQGLEKLFF | TGTGCCAGCAGCTTAACTGGACAGGGGCTTGAAAAACTGTTTTTT
TRBJ1-3 | NA | TRBV19 | NA | CASSISSGAGNTIYF | TGTGCCAGTAGTATTTCGTCGGGGGCTGGAAACACCATATATTTT
TRBJ2-7 | NA | TRBV4-3 | NA | CASSQVGGWDSSYEQYF | TGCGCCAGCAGCCAAGTGGGGGGTTGGGACTCGTCCTACGAGCAGTACTTC
TRBJ1-4 | NA | TRBV29-1 | NA | CSVYRAGDEKLFF | TGCAGCGTTTACAGGGCGGGGGATGAAAAACTGTTTTTT
TRBJ2-7 | NA | TRBV7-3 | TRBD1 | CASSPRQGPCTYSSYEQYF | TGTGCCAGCAGCCCCCGACAGGGCCCATGTACCTATAGCTCCTACGAGCAGTACTTC
TRBJ1-1 | NA | TRBV19 | NA | CASSTTGNTEAFF | TGTGCCAGTAGTACGACGGGGAACACTGAAGCTTTCTTT
TRBJ2-4 | NA | TRBV9 | NA | CASSRRGADKNIQYF | TGTGCCAGCAGCCGCCGAGGGGCGGACAAAAACATTCAGTACTTC